Shown below are 25 T cell receptor beta chains from a single sample sequenced in a study of technical replicates of blood from a handful of donors. Measured with immunoSEQ multiplex PCR; TCRdb has only the in-frame clones, and not every one. The table lists around 58,000 clones, 85% to 90% of them singletons. The material sequenced was PBMCs. Receptors originate from a human donor in good health. Some clones in this sample may be carry-over from other donors' samples.

V is TRBV9 and J is TRBJ2-1; weak D call: TRBD2 (6 bases). V dropped 0 bases and J dropped 7 bases, with 8 bases sitting between them. The germline CDR1 and CDR2 sequences are SGDLS and YYNGEE. CDR3 length: 13 residues. CDR3 sequence (DNA): TGTGCCAGCAGCGTAGGTGGAGGGAATGAGCAGTTCTTC. It translates to CASSVGGGNEQFF. Full variable domain (missing parts from reference TRBV9 and TRBJ2-1): DSGVTQTPKHLITATGQRVTLRCSPRSGDLSVYWYQQSLDQGLQFLIQYYNGEERAKGNILERFSAQQFPDLHSELNLSSLELGDSALYFCASSVGGGNEQFFGPGTRLTVL.

The V call is TRBV13, the J call TRBJ2-1; 10 bases agree with TRBD2. The germline CDR1 and CDR2 sequences are PRHDT and FYEKMQ (reference sequence). There are 18 residues in the CDR3. The V gene end was trimmed by 5 bases and the J gene end by 2 bases; junction bases not matched to a gene: 12. CDR3 residues: CASSEFLAGALTYNEQFF. The CDR3 region has the DNA TGTGCCAGCAGCGAGTTCCTAGCGGGGGCCCTCACCTACAATGAGCAGTTCTTC. Complete variable domain (other parts from reference TRBV13 and TRBJ2-1): AAGVIQSPRHLIKEKRETATLKCYPIPRHDTVYWYQQGPGQDPQFLISFYEKMQSDKGSIPDRFSAQQFSDYHSELNMSSLELGDSALYFCASSEFLAGALTYNEQFFGPGTRLTVL.

The rearrangement links TRBV6-5 to TRBJ1-1; tentative D call: TRBD1 (5 bases). The CDR3 totals 12 residues. The V end lost 7 bases, the J end lost 4 bases, and 10 bases lay between the germline ends. CDR1 is MNHEY and CDR2 is SVGAGI in the germline V gene. CDR3 residues: CASKIRGTEAFF. In DNA form, the CDR3 reads TGTGCCAGCAAAATTAGGGGCACTGAAGCTTTCTTT.

The rearrangement joins TRBV5-5 to TRBJ1-5, with a weak D call TRBD1 (6 bases). The germline V gene encodes CDR1 SGHKS and CDR2 YYEKEE (reference sequence). With 4 bases removed from V and 3 bases from J, the gap between germline ends came to 11 bases. This CDR3 comprises 14 residues. CDR3 residues: CASSKDRINQPQHF. DNA of the CDR3: TGTGCCAGCAGCAAAGACAGGATCAATCAGCCCCAGCATTTT.

The chain has TRBV5-4 and TRBJ2-1; D is unresolved. V lost 4 bases, J lost 9 bases, and 17 bases lay in between. Looked up from germline, CDR1 is SGHNT and CDR2 is YYREEE (reference sequence). This CDR3 contains 14 residues. For the CDR3, the DNA is TGTGCCAGCAGCCATTTAAGAGGTGGTGGTGAGCAGTTCTTC. Protein product: CASSHLRGGGEQFF.

The chain employs TRBV7-9 and TRBJ2-7, with 9 bases identical to TRBD1. The ends lost 5 bases at V and 7 bases at J; junction bases unmatched: 9. The CDR3 has 14 amino acids. CDR1 is SEHNR, CDR2 FQNEAQ, per germline (reference sequence). Written as DNA, the CDR3 is TGTGCCAGCAGCCAAGGGACAGGGAGAGAGGAGCAGTACTTC. Protein: CASSQGTGREEQYF.

The V gene is TRBV5-1, the J gene TRBJ2-1, with 8 positions matching TRBD2. Trimming removed 3 bases from V and 5 bases from J; junction bases left unmatched: 7. The CDR3 is made up of 15 amino acids. Germline V gives CDR1 SGHRS, CDR2 YFSETQ. The CDR3 sequence: CASSSLAGPHNEQFF. DNA for the CDR3: TGCGCCAGCAGCTCGCTAGCGGGTCCCCACAATGAGCAGTTCTTC. The whole variable domain, remainder taken from reference TRBV5-1 and TRBJ2-1, is KAGVTQTPRYLIKTRGQQVTLSCSPISGHRSVSWYQQTPGQGLQFLFEYFSETQRNKGNFPGRFSGRQFSNSRSEMNVSTLELGDSALYLCASSSLAGPHNEQFFGPGTRLTVL.

V is TRBV11-3 and J is TRBJ2-7; D possibly corresponds to TRBD2 (7 bases). The CDR3 contains 14 residues. The V end lost 5 bases, the J end lost 7 bases, and 18 bases lay between the germline ends. Per the germline V gene, CDR1 is SGHNT and CDR2 is YENEEA. The CDR3 coding sequence is TGTGCCAGCAGCAAGGGGGGGTCTCCTACGGAGCAGTACTTC. This translates into CASSKGGSPTEQYF.

The gene calls are TRBV5-4 and TRBJ1-2, with TRBD1 matching over 7 bases. The germline gives CDR1 SGHNT, CDR2 YYREEE (reference sequence). The trim removed 2 bases at V and 3 bases at J, leaving 4 bases unmatched. This CDR3 is 14 amino acids long. The CDR3 loop reads CASSFGQGDYGYTF. The CDR3 DNA follows: TGTGCCAGCAGCTTTGGGCAGGGGGACTATGGCTACACCTTC.

The CDR3 DNA sequence: TGCGCCAGCAGCCAAGATGTAGCGGGAGGTTACAATGAGCAGTTCTTC. Encoded protein: CASSQDVAGGYNEQFF. The chain uses TRBV4-3 and TRBJ2-1; 10 positions match TRBD2. Germline-derived CDR1 and CDR2 are LGHNA and YSLEER. This CDR3 spans 16 amino acids. With 0 bases clipped from V and 4 bases from J, the junction kept 3 bases outside the gene matches.

This chain links TRBV4-1 with TRBJ1-5; D unresolved. The V and J ends lost 0 bases and 6 bases respectively, with 6 bases between them. Per the germline V gene, CDR1 is MGHRA and CDR2 is YSYEKL. CDR3 size: 13 residues. CDR3 nucleotides: TGCGCCAGCAGCCAAGATCAGTTTCAGCCCCAGCATTTT. Amino acid sequence: CASSQDQFQPQHF.

The chain is built from TRBV7-9 and TRBJ1-5; 8 bases are shared with TRBD1. J lost 7 bases, V lost 8 bases, and 4 bases had no gene match. The CDR3 is made up of 12 amino acids. CDR1 SEHNR and CDR2 FQNEAQ come from the germline V gene (reference sequence). Here the CDR3 reads CASQGADQPQHF. CDR3 nucleotide sequence: TGTGCCAGCCAGGGGGCAGACCAGCCCCAGCATTTT.

The chain uses TRBV7-9 and TRBJ1-2; a weak D match, TRBD1 (6 bases). CDR1 and CDR2 (germline): SEHNR, FQNEAQ (reference sequence). CDR3 length: 13 amino acids. V was cut by 2 bases and J by 3 bases, with 7 bases left in between. In DNA, the CDR3 is TGTGCCAGCAGCTTAAGGACAGACTATGGCTACACCTTC. Protein sequence: CASSLRTDYGYTF.

V is TRBV29-1 and J is TRBJ1-2; D is perhaps TRBD1 (5 bases). Looked up from germline, CDR1 is SQVTM and CDR2 is ANQGSEA. The CDR3 spans 13 residues. The V and J ends lost 1 base and 8 bases respectively, with 14 bases between them. CDR3 amino acids: CSVEAQGLRGYTF. The CDR3 coding sequence is TGCAGCGTTGAAGCCCAGGGCCTGAGGGGCTACACCTTC.

CDR3 region: CASSLKGSSYEQYF. As DNA, the CDR3 is TGTGCCAGCAGTTTAAAGGGGTCCTCCTACGAGCAGTACTTC. The chain combines TRBV27 with TRBJ2-7; D possibly corresponds to TRBD1 (5 bases). CDR1 is MNHEY, CDR2 SMNVEV, per germline (reference sequence). This CDR3 contains 14 residues. With 2 bases removed from V and 0 bases from J, the gap between germline ends came to 8 bases.

The gene calls are TRBV7-9 and TRBJ1-2; 7 nucleotides align to TRBD1. Trimming removed 5 bases from V and 1 base from J; junction bases left unmatched: 4. This CDR3 is 14 amino acids long. Germline CDR1 and CDR2: SEHNR and FQNEAQ (reference sequence). The CDR3 DNA is TGTGCCAGCAGCACTCAGGGGGTTAACTATGGCTACACCTTC. Translation gives CASSTQGVNYGYTF.

The chain couples TRBV7-8 to TRBJ2-7, with TRBD1 identical over 12 bases. J lost 2 bases, V lost 0 bases, and 11 bases had no gene match. Per the germline V gene, CDR1 is SGHVS and CDR2 is FQNEAQ. The CDR3 length is 19 residues. This CDR3 reads CASSLALGQGARSPYEQYF. CDR3 DNA sequence: TGTGCCAGCAGCTTAGCGCTGGGACAGGGGGCGAGAAGCCCCTACGAGCAGTACTTC.

The chain recombines TRBV4-3 with TRBJ2-7; 11 bases map to TRBD2. Germline values: CDR1 LGHNA, CDR2 YSLEER. V shed 0 bases and J 6 bases; nucleotides not matched to a gene: 7. CDR3 length: 16 amino acids. The DNA for the CDR3 is TGCGCCAGCAGCCAAGATCCCACTAGCGGGAGAGTCGAGCAGTACTTC. Its protein product is CASSQDPTSGRVEQYF.

This chain joins TRBV9 and TRBJ2-5; a weak D match, TRBD2 (5 bases). Germline V gene sequence: CDR1 SGDLS, CDR2 YYNGEE. V lost 4 bases, J lost 7 bases, and 20 bases lay in between. The CDR3 length is 15 residues. CDR3 DNA sequence: TGTGCCAGCAGCTCGCAATCGCCCCCGGCGGGGACCCAGTACTTC. Translating it yields CASSSQSPPAGTQYF. The whole variable domain, remainder taken from reference TRBV9 and TRBJ2-5, is DSGVTQTPKHLITATGQRVTLRCSPRSGDLSVYWYQQSLDQGLQFLIQYYNGEERAKGNILERFSAQQFPDLHSELNLSSLELGDSALYFCASSSQSPPAGTQYFGPGTRLLVL.

This clone was detected a few times. The chain uses TRBV30 and TRBJ1-4; the D gene is possibly TRBD1 (6 bases). Germline V gene sequence: CDR1 GTSNPN, CDR2 SVGIG (reference sequence). The CDR3 length is 13 residues. The germline V and J ends were trimmed by 4 bases and 8 bases, with 14 bases remaining between them. The chain's CDR3 is CAWIPGGKEKLFF. The CDR3 nucleotides are TGTGCCTGGATCCCGGGGGGCAAAGAAAAACTGTTTTTT.

The V call is TRBV5-1, the J call TRBJ2-7, with a tentative D call TRBD1 (5 bases). The ends were cut back, 7 bases at V and 2 bases at J, with 10 bases in the middle. The CDR3 runs 12 residues. CDR1 and CDR2 (germline): SGHRS, YFSETQ. CDR3 amino acids: CASQDSTYEQYF. The DNA for the CDR3 is TGCGCCAGCCAAGACAGCACCTACGAGCAGTACTTC.

V is TRBV5-8 and J is TRBJ2-1; the D is unclear. Trimming cost V 0 bases and J 8 bases, with 6 bases left between them. CDR3 size: 12 residues. Germline-derived CDR1 and CDR2 are SGHTS and YDEGEE. The CDR3 loop reads CASSLARYEQFF. CDR3 nucleotides: TGTGCCAGCAGCTTGGCCCGGTATGAGCAGTTCTTC.

The rearrangement joins TRBV7-2 to TRBJ2-1; 8 bases align to TRBD2. The CDR3 is 15 residues long. Trimming cost V 5 bases and J 6 bases; bases outside gene matches: 9. CDR1 and CDR2 from the germline V gene are SGHTA and FQGNSA. Written as DNA, the CDR3 is TGTGCCAGCAGCGTACGGACTAGCTTCTCCAATGAGCAGTTCTTC. It yields the protein CASSVRTSFSNEQFF.

V is TRBV6-5 and J is TRBJ1-4; D is ambiguous. The germline V gene encodes CDR1 MNHEY and CDR2 SVGAGI. This CDR3 comprises 14 residues. V shed 6 bases and J shed 4 bases, with 12 bases lying between them. The CDR3 loop reads CASRAGGSNEKLFF. CDR3 in DNA: TGTGCCAGCAGGGCAGGCGGGAGTAATGAAAAACTGTTTTTT.

This sequence joins TRBV4-3 and TRBJ1-4, with D possibly matching TRBD1 (5 bases). CDR1 LGHNA and CDR2 YSLEER come from the germline V gene. The germline V and J ends were trimmed by 0 bases and 4 bases, with 9 bases remaining between them. This CDR3 contains 15 residues. The CDR3 region is CASSQDRQSNEKLFF. CDR3 bases: TGCGCCAGCAGCCAAGATCGACAGAGTAATGAAAAACTGTTTTTT.